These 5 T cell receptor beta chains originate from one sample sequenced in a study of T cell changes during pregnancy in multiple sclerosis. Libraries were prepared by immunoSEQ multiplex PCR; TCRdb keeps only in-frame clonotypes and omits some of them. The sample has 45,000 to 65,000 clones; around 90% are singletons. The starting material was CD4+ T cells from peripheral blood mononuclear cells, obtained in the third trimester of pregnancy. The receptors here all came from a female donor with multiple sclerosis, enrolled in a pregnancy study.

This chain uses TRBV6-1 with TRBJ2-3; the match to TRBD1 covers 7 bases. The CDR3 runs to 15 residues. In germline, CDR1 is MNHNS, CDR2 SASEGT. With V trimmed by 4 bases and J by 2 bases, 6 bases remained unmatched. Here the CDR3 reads CASSGTGGSTDTQYF. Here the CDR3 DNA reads TGTGCCAGCAGTGGGACAGGAGGCTCCACAGATACGCAGTATTTT.

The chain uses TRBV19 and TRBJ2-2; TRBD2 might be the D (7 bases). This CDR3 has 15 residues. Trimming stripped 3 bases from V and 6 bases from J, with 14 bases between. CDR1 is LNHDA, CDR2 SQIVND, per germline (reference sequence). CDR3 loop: CASSMIGGRPGELFF. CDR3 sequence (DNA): TGTGCCAGTAGTATGATCGGGGGGCGCCCCGGGGAGCTGTTTTTT.

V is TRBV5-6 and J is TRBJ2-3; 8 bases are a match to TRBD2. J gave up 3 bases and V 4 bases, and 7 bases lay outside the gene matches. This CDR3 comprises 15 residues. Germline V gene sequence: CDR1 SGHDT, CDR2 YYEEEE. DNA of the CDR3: TGTGCCAGCAGCCCGCGGGGACTAGTAACAGATACGCAGTATTTT. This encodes CASSPRGLVTDTQYF.

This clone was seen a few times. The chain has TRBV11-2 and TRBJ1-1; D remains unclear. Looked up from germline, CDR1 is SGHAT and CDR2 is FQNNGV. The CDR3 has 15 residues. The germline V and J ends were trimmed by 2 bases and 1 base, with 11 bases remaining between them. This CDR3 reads CASSLQLSSNTEAFF. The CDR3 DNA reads TGTGCCAGCAGCTTACAACTTTCTTCGAACACTGAAGCTTTCTTT.

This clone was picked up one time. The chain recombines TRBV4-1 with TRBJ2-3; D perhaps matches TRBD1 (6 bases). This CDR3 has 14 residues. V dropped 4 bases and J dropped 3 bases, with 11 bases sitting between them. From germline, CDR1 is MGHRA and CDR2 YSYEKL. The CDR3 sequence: CASSLRTETDTQYF. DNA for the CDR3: TGCGCCAGCAGCCTCAGGACAGAGACAGATACGCAGTATTTT.